The clone carrying this T cell receptor beta chain has only a few counts. Its cognate antigen is unknown. The sample belongs to a study of CD8 T cells in ankylosing spondylitis. V dropped 4 bases and J dropped 1 base, with 10 bases sitting between them. The CDR3 consists of 14 residues. In germline, CDR1 is MGHRA, CDR2 YSYEKL. Broader study findings: Before this, some motif variants had been reported in reactive arthritis synovial fluid and blood. Enrichment of disease-linked clones was reportedly significant in matched ankylosing spondylitis synovial fluid.

Quantitative molecular-barcoded 5'-RACE generated the TCR beta libraries. TCRdb re-called the 5' RACE reads through MiXCR, storing one row per CDR3 protein. The sample contains 230,000 or so distinct CDR3 sequences, approximately 20% of which appear only once. This TCR was recovered from a male donor with ankylosing spondylitis or in good health (not recorded which). Sequences were obtained from blood, either unsorted or a sorted T cell fraction (not recorded which). The chain has TRBV4-1 and TRBJ1-1; D remains ambiguous. CDR3 sequence: CASSPFDGNTEAFF. The CDR3 nucleotides are TGCGCCAGCAGCCCCTTCGACGGGAACACTGAAGCTTTCTTT.